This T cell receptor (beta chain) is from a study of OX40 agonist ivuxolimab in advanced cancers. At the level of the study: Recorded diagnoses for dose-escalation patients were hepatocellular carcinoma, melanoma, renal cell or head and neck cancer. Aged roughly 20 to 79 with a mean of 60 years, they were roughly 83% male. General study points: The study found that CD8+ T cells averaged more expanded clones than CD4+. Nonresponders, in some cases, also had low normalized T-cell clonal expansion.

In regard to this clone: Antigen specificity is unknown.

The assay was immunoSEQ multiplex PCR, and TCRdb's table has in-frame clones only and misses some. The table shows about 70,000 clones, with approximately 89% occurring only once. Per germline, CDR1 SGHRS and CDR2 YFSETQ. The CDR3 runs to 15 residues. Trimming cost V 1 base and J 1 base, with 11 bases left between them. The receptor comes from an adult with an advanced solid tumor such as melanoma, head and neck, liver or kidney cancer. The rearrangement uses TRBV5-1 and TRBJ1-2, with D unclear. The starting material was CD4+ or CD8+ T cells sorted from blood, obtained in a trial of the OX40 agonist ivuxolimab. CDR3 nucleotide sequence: TGCGCCAGCAGCTTGAGTACCTTACGTAACTATGGCTACACCTTC. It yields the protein CASSLSTLRNYGYTF.